A single sample gave rise to the 18 T cell receptor beta chains below, sequenced in a study of CD8+ T cells in alopecia areata. Isolated RNA was reverse transcribed into cDNA used as the sequencing template. Clones were sequenced by immunoSEQ multiplex PCR, and TCRdb holds only the in-frame ones, with some missing. The sample shows under 130,000 clones, around 60% of them seen only once. The sequencing input was CD4+ T cells sorted from blood. The receptors stem from a human donor in good health.

The chain employs TRBV7-9 and TRBJ2-7; TRBD2 matches at 7 bases. After removal of 2 bases from V and 6 bases from J, the junction contained 4 bases not matched to a gene. Germline values: CDR1 SEHNR, CDR2 FQNEAQ (reference sequence). The length of the CDR3 is 13 residues. The chain's CDR3 is CASSLQREGEQYF. Written as DNA, the CDR3 is TGTGCCAGCAGCTTACAAAGGGAGGGCGAGCAGTACTTC. The variable domain in full, with the rest retrieved from reference TRBV7-9 and TRBJ2-7, is DTGVSQNPRHKITKRGQNVTFRCDPISEHNRLYWYRQTLGQGPEFLTYFQNEAQLEKSRLLSDRFSAERPKGSFSTLEIQRTEQGDSAMYLCASSLQREGEQYFGPGTRLTVT.

The rearrangement joins TRBV5-1 to TRBJ2-3; D might be TRBD1 (6 bases). The germline V and J ends were trimmed by 0 bases and 4 bases, with 15 bases remaining between them. The length of the CDR3 is 16 residues. CDR1 and CDR2 (germline): SGHRS, YFSETQ. The CDR3 nucleotides are TGCGCCAGCAGCTTGGACCCCGCACAGGGATCAGATACGCAGTATTTT. It is translated as CASSLDPAQGSDTQYF.

This chain uses TRBV7-6 with TRBJ2-1; no clear D. Germline V gene data show CDR1 as SGHVS and CDR2 as FNYEAQ. The CDR3 is 11 amino acids. V lost 5 bases and J 4 bases, leaving 3 bases between the germline ends. CDR3 sequence reads: CASSGYNEQFF. The DNA for the CDR3 is TGTGCCAGCAGCGGTTACAATGAGCAGTTCTTC.

This chain links TRBV4-1 with TRBJ2-5; the D gene could be TRBD1 or TRBD2 (6 bases each). The J call is in doubt because the DNA end fits TRBJ2-7 better. Looked up from germline, CDR1 is MGHRA and CDR2 is YSYEKL. This CDR3 is built from 16 residues. The CDR3 DNA reads as TGCGCCAGCAGCCAAGGACAGGCGGACTACTCTTACGAGCAGTACTTC. Its translation is CASSQGQADYSYEQYF.

The rearrangement uses TRBV5-6 and TRBJ1-6, with D hard to call. The CDR3 covers 15 residues. Trimming removed 2 bases from V and 3 bases from J, with 9 bases in between. CDR1 and CDR2 (germline): SGHDT, YYEEEE. CDR3 amino acids: CASSFGSRYNSPLHF. The CDR3 coding sequence is TGTGCCAGCAGCTTCGGGTCCCGCTATAATTCACCCCTCCACTTT.

The rearrangement uses TRBV6-1 and TRBJ1-6; D remains unclear. From germline, CDR1 is MNHNS and CDR2 SASEGT. V shed 6 bases and J shed 6 bases, with 3 bases lying between them. The CDR3 is made up of 11 amino acids. The DNA of the CDR3 is TGTGCCAGCAGCGCTAATTCACCCCTCCACTTT. Protein: CASSANSPLHF.

The V and J genes are TRBV19 and TRBJ1-6; no definite D call. There are 14 residues in the CDR3. From germline, CDR1 is LNHDA and CDR2 SQIVND (reference sequence). Trimming left V 1 base short and J 8 bases short, with 9 bases between. CDR3 sequence: CASSIGRQDSPLHF. CDR3 in DNA: TGTGCCAGTAGTATAGGACGTCAGGATTCACCCCTCCACTTT. Complete variable domain (other parts from reference TRBV19 and TRBJ1-6): DGGITQSPKYLFRKEGQNVTLSCEQNLNHDAMYWYRQDPGQGLRLIYYSQIVNDFQKGDIAEGYSVSREKKESFPLTVTSAQKNPTAFYLCASSIGRQDSPLHFGNGTRLTVT.

The gene calls are TRBV29-1 and TRBJ2-5; D possibly uses TRBD1 or TRBD2 (6 bases each). The CDR3 contains 13 residues. Germline V lookup: CDR1 SQVTM, CDR2 ANQGSEA. Trimming left V 4 bases short and J 4 bases short, with 13 bases between. The CDR3 here is CSVVKGGGETQYF. The CDR3 region has the DNA TGCAGCGTTGTAAAGGGGGGCGGAGAGACCCAGTACTTC.

V and J are TRBV5-1 and TRBJ2-7; D might be TRBD2 (6 bases). The CDR3 runs 13 residues. Germline V lookup: CDR1 SGHRS, CDR2 YFSETQ. V was trimmed by 3 bases and J by 3 bases, leaving 10 bases between them. The CDR3 reads CASSSGLSYEQYF. The CDR3 DNA follows: TGCGCCAGCAGCTCGGGACTGAGCTACGAGCAGTACTTC.

This clone was detected only a few times. The rearrangement links TRBV7-9 to TRBJ2-1, with D perhaps TRBD2 (7 bases). The ends were cut back, 2 bases at V and 6 bases at J, with 14 bases in the middle. Per the germline V gene, CDR1 is SEHNR and CDR2 is FQNEAQ (reference sequence). The CDR3 contains 15 residues. CDR3 amino acids: CASSLSRGAANEQFF. The CDR3 DNA follows: TGTGCCAGCAGCTTATCCCGGGGGGCAGCCAATGAGCAGTTCTTC.

The V call is TRBV29-1, the J call TRBJ2-6, with TRBD1 matching 8 bases. The junction had 15 bases not matched to a gene; V was cut back by 6 bases and J by 2 bases. Germline V gene sequence: CDR1 SQVTM, CDR2 ANQGSEA. The CDR3 spans 18 residues. This CDR3 reads CSVAPGRGHVPGANVLTF. In DNA, the CDR3 is TGCAGCGTCGCCCCGGGCAGGGGGCATGTTCCTGGGGCCAACGTCCTGACTTTC.

The rearrangement uses TRBV18 and TRBJ1-3; D ambiguous. Looked up from germline, CDR1 is KGHSH and CDR2 is LQKENI. This CDR3 is 16 amino acids long. V was clipped by 2 bases and J by 2 bases, with 13 bases between them. CDR3 DNA sequence: TGTGCCAGCTCACCAAGGCAGGCCGATACTGGAAACACCATATATTTT. This codes for CASSPRQADTGNTIYF.

The chain employs TRBV28 and TRBJ2-5; no clear D. CDR1 and CDR2 from the germline V gene are MDHEN and SYDVKM. V lost 0 bases and J 3 bases, leaving 8 bases between the germline ends. The CDR3 covers 14 residues. CDR3 coding DNA: TGTGCCAGCAGTTTATGGTCCCCTGAAGAGACCCAGTACTTC. This translates into CASSLWSPEETQYF.

This chain connects TRBV27 to TRBJ2-4; 12 nucleotides align to TRBD2. V was clipped by 5 bases and J by 0 bases; unmatched bases: 5. CDR3 size: 17 residues. CDR1 and CDR2 (germline): MNHEY, SMNVEV (reference sequence). The CDR3 region has the DNA TGTGCCAGCAGTGAGACTAGCGGGGGACTAGCCAAAAACATTCAGTACTTC. It translates to CASSETSGGLAKNIQYF.

The CDR3 region is CASSRGNTLNYGYTF. The CDR3 region has the DNA TGTGCCAGCAGCCGCGGTAACACCTTAAACTATGGCTACACCTTC. V and J are TRBV28 and TRBJ1-2, with unresolved D. Germline CDR1 is MDHEN and CDR2 is SYDVKM. The CDR3 totals 15 residues. The V end lost 6 bases, the J end lost 2 bases, and 16 bases lay between the germline ends.

The chain carries TRBV30 and TRBJ1-1, with D uncertain. V was pared by 0 bases and J by 4 bases, with 6 bases between. The CDR3 is 12 amino acids. Germline V CDR1 and CDR2: GTSNPN, SVGIG (reference sequence). This CDR3 reads CAWSVGSTEAFF. The CDR3 DNA reads as TGTGCCTGGAGTGTGGGGAGCACTGAAGCTTTCTTT.

This clone was picked up a small number of times. The CDR3 protein is CASSQWTSNTEAFF. CDR3 DNA sequence: TGCGCCAGCAGCCAATGGACCTCGAACACTGAAGCTTTCTTT. The rearrangement joins TRBV4-3 to TRBJ1-1; D gene uncertain. There are 14 residues in the CDR3. Germline V gene sequence: CDR1 LGHNA, CDR2 YSLEER. The V gene lost 2 bases and the J gene lost 1 base, with 8 bases spanning the gap.

CDR3 DNA: TGTGCCAGCTCACCACCGGGAGGTACGCAGTATTTT. Amino acid sequence: CASSPPGGTQYF. The chain joins TRBV18 to TRBJ2-3, with a possible D match to TRBD2 (6 bases). Trimming cost V 0 bases and J 8 bases, with 6 bases left between them. Germline values: CDR1 KGHSH, CDR2 LQKENI. The CDR3 extends over 12 amino acids.